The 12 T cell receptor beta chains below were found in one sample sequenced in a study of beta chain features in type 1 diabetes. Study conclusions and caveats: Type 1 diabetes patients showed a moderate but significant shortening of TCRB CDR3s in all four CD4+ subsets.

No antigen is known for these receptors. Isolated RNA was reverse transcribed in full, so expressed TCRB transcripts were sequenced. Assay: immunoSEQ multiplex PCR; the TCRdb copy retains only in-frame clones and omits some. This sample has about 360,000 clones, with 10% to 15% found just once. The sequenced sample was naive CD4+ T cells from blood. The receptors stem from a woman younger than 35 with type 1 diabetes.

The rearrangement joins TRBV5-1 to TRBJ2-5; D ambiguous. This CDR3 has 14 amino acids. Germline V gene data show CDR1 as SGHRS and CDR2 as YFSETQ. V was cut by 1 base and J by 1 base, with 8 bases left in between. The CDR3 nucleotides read TGCGCCAGCAGCTTGTCACAGCCCCAAGAGACCCAGTACTTC. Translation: CASSLSQPQETQYF.

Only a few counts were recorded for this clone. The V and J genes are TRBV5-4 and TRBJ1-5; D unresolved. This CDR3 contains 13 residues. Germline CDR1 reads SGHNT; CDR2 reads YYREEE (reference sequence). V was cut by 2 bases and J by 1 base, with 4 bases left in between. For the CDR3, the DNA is TGTGCCAGCAGCTTCGGGAGCAATCAGCCCCAGCATTTT. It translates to CASSFGSNQPQHF.

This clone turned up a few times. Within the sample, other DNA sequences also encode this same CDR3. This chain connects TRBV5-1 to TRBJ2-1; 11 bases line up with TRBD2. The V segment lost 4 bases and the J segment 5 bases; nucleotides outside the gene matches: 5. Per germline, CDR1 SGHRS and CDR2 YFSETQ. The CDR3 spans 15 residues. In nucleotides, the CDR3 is TGCGCCAGCAGCCCCGGGACTAGCGGAAACAATGAGCAGTTCTTC. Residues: CASSPGTSGNNEQFF.

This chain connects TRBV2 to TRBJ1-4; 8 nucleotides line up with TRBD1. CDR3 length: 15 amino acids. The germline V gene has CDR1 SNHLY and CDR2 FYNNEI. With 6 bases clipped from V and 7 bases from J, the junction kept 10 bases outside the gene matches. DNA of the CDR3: TGTGCCAGCAGGGGACAGGTTAGGGTTGGTGAAAAACTGTTTTTT. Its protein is CASRGQVRVGEKLFF.

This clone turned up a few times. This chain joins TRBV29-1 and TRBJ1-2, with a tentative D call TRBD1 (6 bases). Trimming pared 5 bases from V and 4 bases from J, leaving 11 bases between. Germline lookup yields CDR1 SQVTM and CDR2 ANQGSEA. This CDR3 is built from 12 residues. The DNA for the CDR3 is TGCAGCGTTTCTGGACAGTTCTATGGCTACACCTTC. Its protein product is CSVSGQFYGYTF. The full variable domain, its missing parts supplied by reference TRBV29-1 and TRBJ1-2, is SAVISQKPSRDICQRGTSLTIQCQVDSQVTMMFWYRQQPGQSLTLIATANQGSEATYESGFVIDKFPISRPNLTFSTLTVSNMSPEDSSIYLCSVSGQFYGYTFGSGTRLTVV.

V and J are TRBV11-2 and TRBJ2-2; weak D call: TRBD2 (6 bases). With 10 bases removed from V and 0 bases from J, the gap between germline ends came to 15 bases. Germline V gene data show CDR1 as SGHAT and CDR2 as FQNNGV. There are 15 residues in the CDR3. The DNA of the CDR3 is TGTGCCACACGCTTTAGCGGCTCGAACACCGGGGAGCTGTTTTTT. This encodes CATRFSGSNTGELFF.

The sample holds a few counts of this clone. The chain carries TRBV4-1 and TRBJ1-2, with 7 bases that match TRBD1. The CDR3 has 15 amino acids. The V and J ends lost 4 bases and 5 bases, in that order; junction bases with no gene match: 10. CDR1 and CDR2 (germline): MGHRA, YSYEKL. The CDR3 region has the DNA TGCGCCAGCAGCCCCACCGGACAGGCCTCTTATGGCTACACCTTC. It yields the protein CASSPTGQASYGYTF.

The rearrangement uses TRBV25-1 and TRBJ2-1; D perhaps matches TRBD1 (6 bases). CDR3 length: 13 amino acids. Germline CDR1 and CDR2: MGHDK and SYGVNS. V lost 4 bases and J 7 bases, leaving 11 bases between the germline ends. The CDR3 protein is CASSVHRVNEQFF. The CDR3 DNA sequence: TGTGCCAGCAGTGTCCACAGGGTGAATGAGCAGTTCTTC.

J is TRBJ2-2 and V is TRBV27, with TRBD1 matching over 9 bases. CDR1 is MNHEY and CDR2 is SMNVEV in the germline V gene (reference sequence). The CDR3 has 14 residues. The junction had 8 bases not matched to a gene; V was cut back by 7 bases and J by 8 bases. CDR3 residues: CASTGDRAWGELFF. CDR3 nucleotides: TGTGCCAGCACAGGGGACAGGGCGTGGGGGGAGCTGTTTTTT.

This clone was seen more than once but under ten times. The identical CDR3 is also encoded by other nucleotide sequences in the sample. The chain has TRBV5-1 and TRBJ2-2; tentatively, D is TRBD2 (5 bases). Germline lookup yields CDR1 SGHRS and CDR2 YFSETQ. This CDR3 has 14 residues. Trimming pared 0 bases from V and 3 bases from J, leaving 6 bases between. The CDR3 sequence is CASSLAGDTGELFF. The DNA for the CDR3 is TGCGCCAGCAGCTTGGCCGGGGACACCGGGGAGCTGTTTTTT.

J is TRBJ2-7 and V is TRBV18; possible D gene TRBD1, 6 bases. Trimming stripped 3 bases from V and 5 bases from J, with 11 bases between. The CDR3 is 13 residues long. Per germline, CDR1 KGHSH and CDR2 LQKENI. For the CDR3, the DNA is TGTGCCAGCTCACCGAATAGGGGGAACGAGCAGTACTTC. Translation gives CASSPNRGNEQYF.

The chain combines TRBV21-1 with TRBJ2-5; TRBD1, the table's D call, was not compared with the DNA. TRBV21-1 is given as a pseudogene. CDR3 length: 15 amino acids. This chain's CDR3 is CASSPRTASQETQYF. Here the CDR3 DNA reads TGTGCCAGCAGCCCGCGGACAGCCTCCCAAGAGACCCAGTACTTC.